The following is a TCR beta chain sequence with its context. Its target is not known. The data belong to a study of T cell responses to AZD1222 COVID-19 vaccine. The CDR3 loop spans 16 amino acids. Germline V gives CDR1 SGHDN, CDR2 FVKESK. The ends lost 4 bases at V and 2 bases at J; junction bases unmatched: 8. Measured with immunoSEQ multiplex PCR; TCRdb has only the in-frame clones, and not every one. The sample contains 180,000 or so clones, 85% to 95% of which appear only once. General study points: Recipients of AZD1222 seropositive at baseline numbered only six or seven. None of the repertoires were sampled until the peak T cell response had passed.

The sequence was collected from an adult in good health. The chain joins TRBV14 to TRBJ2-7; 10 nucleotides line up with TRBD2. The sequencing used peripheral blood, collected on day 0 of AZD1222 vaccination. CDR3 loop: CASSPQTSGITYEQYF. The CDR3 DNA sequence: TGTGCCAGCAGCCCCCAAACTAGCGGGATCACCTACGAGCAGTACTTC.